This TCR beta chain was recorded in a study of blood T cell repertoires in COVID-19. Study in general: PBMCs, B-cell-depleted T cells, or T cells provided the cDNA or gDNA that made up the material.

From germline, CDR1 is SGHTA and CDR2 FQGTGA. J gave up 5 bases and V 4 bases, and 7 bases lay outside the gene matches. The CDR3 extends over 16 amino acids. Method: immunoSEQ multiplex PCR; TCRdb's copy keeps in-frame clones and lacks some. The sample lists around 140,000 clones; 88% were seen once. The V and J genes are TRBV7-3 and TRBJ1-6; 8 nucleotides agree with TRBD1. This TCR derives from a woman aged 55-69 years with acute or convalescent COVID-19. Sequencing input: peripheral blood. CDR3 DNA sequence: TGTGCCAGCAGCTCACGAGGACAGGGAAATAATTCACCCCTCCACTTT. Protein: CASSSRGQGNNSPLHF.